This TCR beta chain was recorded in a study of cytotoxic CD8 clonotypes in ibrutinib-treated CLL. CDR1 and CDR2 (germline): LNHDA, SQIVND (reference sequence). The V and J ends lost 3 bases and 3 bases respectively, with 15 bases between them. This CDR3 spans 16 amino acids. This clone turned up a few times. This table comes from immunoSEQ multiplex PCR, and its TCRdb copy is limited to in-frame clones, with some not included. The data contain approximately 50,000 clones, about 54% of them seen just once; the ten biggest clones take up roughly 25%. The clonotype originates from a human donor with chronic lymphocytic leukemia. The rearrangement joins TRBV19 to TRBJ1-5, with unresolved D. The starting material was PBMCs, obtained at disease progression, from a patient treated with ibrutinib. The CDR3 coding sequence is TGTGCCAGTAGTATCTCCCGGGTGAGGGACAATCAGCCCCAGCATTTT. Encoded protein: CASSISRVRDNQPQHF.